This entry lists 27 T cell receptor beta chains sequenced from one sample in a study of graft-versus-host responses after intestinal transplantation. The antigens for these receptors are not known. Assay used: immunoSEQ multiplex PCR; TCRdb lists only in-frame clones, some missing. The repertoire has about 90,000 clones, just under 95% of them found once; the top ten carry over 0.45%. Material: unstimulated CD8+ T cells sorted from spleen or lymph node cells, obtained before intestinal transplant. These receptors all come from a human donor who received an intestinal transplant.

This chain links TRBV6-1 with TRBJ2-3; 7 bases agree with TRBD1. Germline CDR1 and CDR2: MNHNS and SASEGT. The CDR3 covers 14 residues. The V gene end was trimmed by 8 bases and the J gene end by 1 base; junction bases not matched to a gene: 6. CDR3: CASGRDSGTDTQYF. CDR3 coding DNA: TGTGCCAGCGGCCGGGACAGTGGCACAGATACGCAGTATTTT.

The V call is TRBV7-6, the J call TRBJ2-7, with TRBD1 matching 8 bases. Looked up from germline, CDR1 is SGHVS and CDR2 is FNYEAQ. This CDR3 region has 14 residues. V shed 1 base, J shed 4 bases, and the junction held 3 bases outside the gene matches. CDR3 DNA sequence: TGTGCCAGCAGCTTAGGGGGGACAGGATACGAGCAGTACTTC. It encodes CASSLGGTGYEQYF.

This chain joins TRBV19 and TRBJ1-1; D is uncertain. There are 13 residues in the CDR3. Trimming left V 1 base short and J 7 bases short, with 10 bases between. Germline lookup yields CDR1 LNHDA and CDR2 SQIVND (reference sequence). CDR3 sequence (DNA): TGTGCCAGTAGTATAGTCGTCGGGGTTGAAGCTTTCTTT. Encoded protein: CASSIVVGVEAFF.

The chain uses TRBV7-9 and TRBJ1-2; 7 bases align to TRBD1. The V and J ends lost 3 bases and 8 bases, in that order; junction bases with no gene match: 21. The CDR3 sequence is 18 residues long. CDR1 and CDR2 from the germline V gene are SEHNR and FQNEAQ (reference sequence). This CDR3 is CASSFSLAHKGQSGGYTF. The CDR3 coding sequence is TGTGCCAGCAGCTTTTCTCTAGCGCACAAGGGACAGTCAGGGGGCTACACCTTC.

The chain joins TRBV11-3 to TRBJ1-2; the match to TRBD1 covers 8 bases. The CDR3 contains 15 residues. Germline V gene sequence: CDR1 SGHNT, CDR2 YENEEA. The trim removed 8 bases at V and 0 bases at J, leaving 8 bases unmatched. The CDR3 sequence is CASGGQGRANYGYTF. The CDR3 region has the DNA TGTGCCAGCGGCGGACAGGGACGAGCTAACTATGGCTACACCTTC. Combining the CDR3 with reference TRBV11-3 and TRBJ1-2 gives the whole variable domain EAGVVQSPRYKIIEKKQPVAFWCNPISGHNTLYWYLQNLGQGPELLIRYENEEAVDDSQLPKDRFSAERLKGVDSTLKIQPAELGDSAVYLCASGGQGRANYGYTFGSGTRLTVV.

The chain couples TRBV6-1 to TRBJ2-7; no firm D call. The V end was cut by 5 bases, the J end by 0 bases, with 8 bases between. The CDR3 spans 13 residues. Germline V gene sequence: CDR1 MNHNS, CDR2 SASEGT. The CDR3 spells CASSLTVSYEQYF. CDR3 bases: TGTGCCAGCAGTCTAACAGTCTCCTACGAGCAGTACTTC.

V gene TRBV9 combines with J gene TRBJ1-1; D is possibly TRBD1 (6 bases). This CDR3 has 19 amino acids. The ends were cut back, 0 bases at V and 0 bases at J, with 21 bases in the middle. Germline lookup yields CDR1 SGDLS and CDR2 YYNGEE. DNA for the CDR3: TGTGCCAGCAGCGTAGAGGCCCAACCGGGGGGCCTAATGAACACTGAAGCTTTCTTT. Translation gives CASSVEAQPGGLMNTEAFF. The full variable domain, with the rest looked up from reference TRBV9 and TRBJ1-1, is DSGVTQTPKHLITATGQRVTLRCSPRSGDLSVYWYQQSLDQGLQFLIQYYNGEERAKGNILERFSAQQFPDLHSELNLSSLELGDSALYFCASSVEAQPGGLMNTEAFFGQGTRLTVV.

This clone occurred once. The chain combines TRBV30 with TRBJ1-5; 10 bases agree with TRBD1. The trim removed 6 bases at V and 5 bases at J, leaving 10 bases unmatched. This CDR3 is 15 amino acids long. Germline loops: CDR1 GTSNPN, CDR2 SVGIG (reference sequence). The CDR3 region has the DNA TGTGCCTGCACCACCGGGACAGGGGTTTATCAGCCCCAGCATTTT. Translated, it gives CACTTGTGVYQPQHF.

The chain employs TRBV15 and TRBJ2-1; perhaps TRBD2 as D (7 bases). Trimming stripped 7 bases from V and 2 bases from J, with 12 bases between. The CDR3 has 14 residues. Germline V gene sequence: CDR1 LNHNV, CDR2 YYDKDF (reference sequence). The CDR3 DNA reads TGTGCCACCACGGGCGGGGGCCCCTACAATGAGCAGTTCTTC. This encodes CATTGGGPYNEQFF.

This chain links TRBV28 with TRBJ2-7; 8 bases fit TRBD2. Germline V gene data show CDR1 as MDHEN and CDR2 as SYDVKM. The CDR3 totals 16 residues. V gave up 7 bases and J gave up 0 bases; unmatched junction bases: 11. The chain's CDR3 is CASTRSRREASYEQYF. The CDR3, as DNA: TGTGCCAGCACCCGGAGCCGGCGGGAGGCCTCCTACGAGCAGTACTTC. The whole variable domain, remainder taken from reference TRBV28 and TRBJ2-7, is DVKVTQSSRYLVKRTGEKVFLECVQDMDHENMFWYRQDPGLGLRLIYFSYDVKMKEKGDIPEGYSVSREKKERFSLILESASTNQTSMYLCASTRSRREASYEQYFGPGTRLTVT.

CDR3 sequence (DNA): TGTGCCAGCAGGTTGGAGACCGGGGAGCTGTTTTTT. It translates to CASRLETGELFF. The chain combines TRBV7-9 with TRBJ2-2; D unresolved. This CDR3 contains 12 residues. Trimming pared 6 bases from V and 5 bases from J, leaving 7 bases between. Germline V CDR1 and CDR2: SEHNR, FQNEAQ (reference sequence).

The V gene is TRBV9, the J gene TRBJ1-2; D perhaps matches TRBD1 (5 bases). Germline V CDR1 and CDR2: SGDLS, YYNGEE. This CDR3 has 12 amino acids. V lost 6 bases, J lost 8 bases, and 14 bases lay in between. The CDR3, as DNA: TGTGCCAGCAAGGGGCAGGGTGGCGGCTACACCTTC. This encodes CASKGQGGGYTF.

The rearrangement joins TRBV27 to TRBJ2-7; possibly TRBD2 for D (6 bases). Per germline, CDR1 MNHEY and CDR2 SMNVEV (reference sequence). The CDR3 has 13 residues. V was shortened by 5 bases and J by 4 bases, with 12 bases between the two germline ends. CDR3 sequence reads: CASSRRGTYEQYF. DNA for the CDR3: TGTGCCAGCAGTAGACGGGGGACTTACGAGCAGTACTTC.

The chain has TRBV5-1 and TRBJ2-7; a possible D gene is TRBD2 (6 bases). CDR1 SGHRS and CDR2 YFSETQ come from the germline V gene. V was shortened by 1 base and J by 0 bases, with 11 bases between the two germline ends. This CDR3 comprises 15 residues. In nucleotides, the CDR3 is TGCGCCAGCAGCTTGACCTACGGGAGCTCCTACGAGCAGTACTTC. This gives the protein CASSLTYGSSYEQYF.

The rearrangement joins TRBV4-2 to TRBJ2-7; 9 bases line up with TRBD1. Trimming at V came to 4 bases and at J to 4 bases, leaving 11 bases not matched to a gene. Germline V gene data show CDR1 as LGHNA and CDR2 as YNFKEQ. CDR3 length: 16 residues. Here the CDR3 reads CASSLPSGTGTYEQYF. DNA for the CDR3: TGTGCCAGCAGCCTCCCCTCCGGGACAGGGACGTACGAGCAGTACTTC.

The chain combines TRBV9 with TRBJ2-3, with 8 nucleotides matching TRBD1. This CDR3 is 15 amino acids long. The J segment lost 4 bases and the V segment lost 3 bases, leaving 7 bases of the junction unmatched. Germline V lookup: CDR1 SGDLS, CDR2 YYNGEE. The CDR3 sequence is CASSAITGGSDTQYF. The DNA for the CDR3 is TGTGCCAGCAGCGCGATAACAGGGGGATCAGATACGCAGTATTTT.

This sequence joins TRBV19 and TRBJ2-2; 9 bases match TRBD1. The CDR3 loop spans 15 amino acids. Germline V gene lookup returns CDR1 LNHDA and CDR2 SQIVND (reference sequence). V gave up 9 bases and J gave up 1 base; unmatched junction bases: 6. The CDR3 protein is CASTWDRENTGELFF. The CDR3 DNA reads TGTGCCAGCACCTGGGACAGGGAGAACACCGGGGAGCTGTTTTTT.

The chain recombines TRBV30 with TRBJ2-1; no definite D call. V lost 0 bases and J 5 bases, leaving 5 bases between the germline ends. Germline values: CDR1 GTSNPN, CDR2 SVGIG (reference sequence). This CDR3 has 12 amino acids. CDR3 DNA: TGTGCCTGGAGTGTAGCTCACAATGAGCAGTTCTTC. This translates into CAWSVAHNEQFF.

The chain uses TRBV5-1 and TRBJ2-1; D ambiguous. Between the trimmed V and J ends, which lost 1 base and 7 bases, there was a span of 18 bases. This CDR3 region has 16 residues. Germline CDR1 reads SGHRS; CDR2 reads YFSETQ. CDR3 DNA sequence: TGCGCCAGCAGCTTGCCCCCAGAGGTGATACATAATGAGCAGTTCTTC. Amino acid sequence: CASSLPPEVIHNEQFF.

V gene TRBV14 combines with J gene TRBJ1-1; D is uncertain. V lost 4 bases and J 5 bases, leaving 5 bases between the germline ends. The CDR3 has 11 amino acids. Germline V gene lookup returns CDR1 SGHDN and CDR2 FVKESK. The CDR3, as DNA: TGTGCCAGCAGCCCGTTAACTGAAGCTTTCTTT. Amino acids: CASSPLTEAFF.

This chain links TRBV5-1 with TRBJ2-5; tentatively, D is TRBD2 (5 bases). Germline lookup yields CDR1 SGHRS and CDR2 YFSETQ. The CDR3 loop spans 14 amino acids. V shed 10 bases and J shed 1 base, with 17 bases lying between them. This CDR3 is CAQHIWTRQETQYF. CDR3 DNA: TGCGCCCAGCATATTTGGACTCGCCAAGAGACCCAGTACTTC.

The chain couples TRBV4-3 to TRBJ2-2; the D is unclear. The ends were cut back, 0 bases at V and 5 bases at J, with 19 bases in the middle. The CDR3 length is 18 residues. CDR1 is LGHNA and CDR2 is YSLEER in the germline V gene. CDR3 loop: CASSQDFAAARITGELFF. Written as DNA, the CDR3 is TGCGCCAGCAGCCAAGATTTTGCGGCAGCTAGAATTACCGGGGAGCTGTTTTTT.

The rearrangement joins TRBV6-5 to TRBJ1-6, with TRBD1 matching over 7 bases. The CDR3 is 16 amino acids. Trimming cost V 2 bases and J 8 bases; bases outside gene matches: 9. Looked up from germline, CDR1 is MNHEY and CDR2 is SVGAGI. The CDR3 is CASSYVSGQMDSPLHF. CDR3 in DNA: TGTGCCAGCAGTTACGTGTCGGGACAGATGGATTCACCCCTCCACTTT.

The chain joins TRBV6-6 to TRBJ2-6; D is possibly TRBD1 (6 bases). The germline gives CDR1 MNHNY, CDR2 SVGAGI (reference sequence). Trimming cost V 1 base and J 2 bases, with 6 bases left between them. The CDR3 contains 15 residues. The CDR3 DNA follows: TGTGCCAGCAGTTACTACAGGGCTGGGGCCAACGTCCTGACTTTC. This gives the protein CASSYYRAGANVLTF.

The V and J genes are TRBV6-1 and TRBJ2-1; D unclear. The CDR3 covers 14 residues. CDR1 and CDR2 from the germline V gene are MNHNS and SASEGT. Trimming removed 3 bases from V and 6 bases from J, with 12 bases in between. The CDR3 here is CASSDVVPGNEQFF. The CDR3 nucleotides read TGTGCCAGCAGTGACGTGGTCCCCGGCAATGAGCAGTTCTTC.

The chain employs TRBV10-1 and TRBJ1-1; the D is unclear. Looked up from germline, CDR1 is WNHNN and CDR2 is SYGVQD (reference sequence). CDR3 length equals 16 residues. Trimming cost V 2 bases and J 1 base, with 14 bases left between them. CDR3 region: CASSETSLISNTEAFF. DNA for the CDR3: TGCGCCAGCAGTGAGACTTCCCTAATTTCGAACACTGAAGCTTTCTTT.

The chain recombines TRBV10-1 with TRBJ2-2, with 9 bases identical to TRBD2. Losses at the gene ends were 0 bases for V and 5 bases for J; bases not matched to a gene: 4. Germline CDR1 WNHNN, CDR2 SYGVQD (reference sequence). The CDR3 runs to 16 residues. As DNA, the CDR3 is TGCGCCAGCAGTGAGTCGGGAAGCGGGGGGACCGGGGAGCTGTTTTTT. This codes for CASSESGSGGTGELFF.